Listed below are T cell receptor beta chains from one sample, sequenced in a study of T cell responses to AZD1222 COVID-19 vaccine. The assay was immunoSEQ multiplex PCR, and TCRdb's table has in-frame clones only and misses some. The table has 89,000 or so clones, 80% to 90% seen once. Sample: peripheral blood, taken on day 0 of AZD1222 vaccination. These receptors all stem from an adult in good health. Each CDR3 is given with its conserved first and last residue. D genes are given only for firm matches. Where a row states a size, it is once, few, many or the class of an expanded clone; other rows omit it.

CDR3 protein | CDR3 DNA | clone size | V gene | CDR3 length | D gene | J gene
CASSFGSGSRGHGYTF | TGTGCCAGCAGCTTCGGGTCGGGATCCCGGGGGCATGGCTACACCTTC | . | TRBV7-9 | 16 | . | TRBJ1-2
CASSIGDSAYEQYF | TGTGCCAGTAGTATCGGGGACAGCGCCTACGAGCAGTACTTC | . | TRBV19 | 14 | TRBD1 | TRBJ2-7
CASRDDGVNTQYF | TGTGCCAGCCGGGACGACGGAGTAAATACGCAGTATTTT | . | TRBV6-5 | 13 | . | TRBJ2-3
CASSLRLGNTIYF | TGTGCCAGCAGTCTCCGACTCGGAAACACCATATATTTT | . | TRBV2 | 13 | . | TRBJ1-3
CASSADRWVSYEQYF | TGTGCCAGCAGCGCCGACAGGTGGGTCTCCTACGAGCAGTACTTC | . | TRBV6-5 | 15 | . | TRBJ2-7
CASSPGGSGRDEQFF | TGTGCCAGCTCACCCGGTGGTAGCGGGAGGGATGAGCAGTTCTTC | . | TRBV18 | 15 | TRBD2 | TRBJ2-1
CASRKLDTEAFF | TGTGCCAGCAGGAAACTGGACACTGAAGCTTTCTTT | . | TRBV27 | 12 | . | TRBJ1-1
CASSHRGGQDEQYF | TGTGCCAGCAGCCATAGAGGGGGGCAGGACGAGCAGTACTTC | . | TRBV3-1/TRBV3-2 | 14 | . | TRBJ2-7
CASSYSTSGTWNEQFF | TGTGCCAGCAGTTACTCGACTAGCGGGACGTGGAATGAGCAGTTCTTC | . | TRBV6-5 | 16 | TRBD2 | TRBJ2-1
CASSFTTSWRNSPLHF | TGTGCCAGCAGCTTTACGACATCTTGGAGGAATTCACCCCTCCACTTT | . | TRBV7-6 | 16 | . | TRBJ1-6
CASSYTGNYGYTF | TGTGCCAGCAGCTACACAGGGAACTATGGCTACACCTTC | . | TRBV5-5 | 13 | . | TRBJ1-2
CASSILGRFEGNTGELFF | TGTGCCAGTAGTATCCTGGGACGGTTCGAGGGGAACACCGGGGAGCTGTTTTTT | . | TRBV19 | 18 | . | TRBJ2-2
CASSLGGSPYSEAFF | TGCGCCAGCAGCCTTGGGGGGTCCCCATACTCTGAAGCTTTCTTT | . | TRBV5-1 | 15 | . | TRBJ1-1
CASSLQALNEQFF | TGTGCCAGCAGCTTACAAGCGTTAAATGAGCAGTTCTTC | . | TRBV11-2 | 13 | . | TRBJ2-1
CASSEGIYEQYF | TGTGCCAGCAGTGAAGGCATATACGAGCAGTACTTC | . | TRBV6-1 | 12 | . | TRBJ2-7
CASSMAEGDYGYTF | TGTGCCAGTAGTATGGCCGAGGGGGACTATGGCTACACCTTC | once | TRBV19 | 14 | . | TRBJ1-2
CASSLRLAGGGDTQYF | TGTGCCAGCAGTCTCCGACTAGCGGGAGGTGGAGATACGCAGTATTTT | . | TRBV28 | 16 | TRBD2 | TRBJ2-3
CASSLAPGGGQKDFYGYTF | TGTGCCAGCAGCTTAGCGCCGGGGGGAGGACAAAAGGACTTCTATGGCTACACCTTC | . | TRBV13 | 19 | . | TRBJ1-2
CASSLVHEQFF | TGTGCCAGCAGCTTGGTTCATGAGCAGTTCTTC | . | TRBV7-2 | 11 | . | TRBJ2-1
CASTNRGQPQHF | TGTGCCAGCACCAACAGGGGTCAGCCCCAGCATTTT | once | TRBV27 | 12 | TRBD1 | TRBJ1-5
CASTFLDHNEQFF | TGTGCCAGCACCTTCCTGGATCACAATGAGCAGTTCTTC | once | TRBV7-9 | 13 | . | TRBJ2-1
CASSMGAVRHEQYF | TGTGCCAGTAGTATGGGCGCAGTTCGCCACGAGCAGTACTTC | . | TRBV19 | 14 | . | TRBJ2-7
CASSSGGHNSPLHF | TGTGCCAGCAGCTCCGGGGGACATAATTCACCCCTCCACTTT | . | TRBV3-1/TRBV3-2 | 14 | . | TRBJ1-6
CASSLGQGKSPLHF | TGTGCCAGCTCACTGGGACAGGGCAAATCACCCCTCCACTTT | . | TRBV18 | 14 | TRBD1 | TRBJ1-6
CASSRGTGLNRYGYTF | TGTGCCAGCAGCCGAGGGACAGGGCTTAACCGTTATGGCTACACCTTC | . | TRBV5-8 | 16 | TRBD1 | TRBJ1-2
CASSQEYRASTDTQYF | TGTGCCAGCAGCCAAGAATACAGGGCAAGCACAGATACGCAGTATTTT | . | TRBV4-2 | 16 | . | TRBJ2-3
CASSSGIPYGYTF | TGCGCCAGCAGTTCGGGGATCCCCTATGGCTACACCTTC | . | TRBV10-1 | 13 | . | TRBJ1-2
CSVGGEPAFF | TGCAGCGTCGGAGGGGAACCAGCTTTCTTT | . | TRBV29-1 | 10 | . | TRBJ1-1
CASGGTRRNEQFF | TGTGCCAGCGGCGGGACTAGGAGGAATGAGCAGTTCTTC | . | TRBV12-3/TRBV12-4 | 13 | TRBD2 | TRBJ2-1
CASSRRSQADGYTF | TGTGCCAGCAGCCGCCGAAGTCAGGCGGATGGCTACACCTTC | few | TRBV14 | 14 | . | TRBJ1-2
CASSLAGRGSPLHF | TGTGCCAGCAGCTTGGCCGGACGGGGATCACCCCTCCACTTT | . | TRBV5-8 | 14 | . | TRBJ1-6
CASSLAGQYGYTF | TGCGCCAGCAGCTTGGCCGGGCAGTATGGCTACACCTTC | . | TRBV5-1 | 13 | . | TRBJ1-2
CASSLTQTEQYF | TGCGCCAGCAGCTTAACGCAGACCGAGCAGTACTTC | . | TRBV5-1 | 12 | . | TRBJ2-7
CASSKSDRGREVNYGYTF | TGTGCCAGCAGCAAAAGCGACAGGGGGCGGGAGGTTAACTATGGCTACACCTTC | . | TRBV21-1 | 18 | . | TRBJ1-2
CASSWGGAQETQYF | TGTGCCAGTAGCTGGGGGGGCGCTCAAGAGACCCAGTACTTC | . | TRBV19 | 14 | . | TRBJ2-5
CASQGDSSYEQYF | TGCGCCAGCCAAGGGGACAGCAGCTACGAGCAGTACTTC | . | TRBV10-1 | 13 | TRBD1 | TRBJ2-7
CASSPFGGSTDTQYF | TGTGCCAGCAGCCCGTTTGGCGGGAGCACAGATACGCAGTATTTT | . | TRBV9 | 15 | . | TRBJ2-3
CASSFRGGSYEQYF | TGTGCCAGCAGTTTCAGGGGGGGTTCCTACGAGCAGTACTTC | . | TRBV28 | 14 | . | TRBJ2-7
CASSSNSGVWEQYF | TGTGCCAGCAGTTCCAATAGCGGAGTCTGGGAGCAGTACTTC | . | TRBV6-6 | 14 | . | TRBJ2-7
CASSQATANTGELFF | TGTGCCAGCAGCCAAGCGACAGCAAACACCGGGGAGCTGTTTTTT | . | TRBV3-1/TRBV3-2 | 15 | . | TRBJ2-2
CASGNSPTSEQYF | TGTGCTAGTGGCAACTCCCCAACCAGCGAGCAGTACTTC | . | TRBV12-5 | 13 | . | TRBJ2-7
CASSLLVSEQFF | TGTGCCAGCAGCTTACTAGTTTCTGAGCAGTTCTTC | few | TRBV7-9 | 12 | . | TRBJ2-1
CASSPWQGQNYGYTF | TGTGCCAGCTCACCATGGCAGGGGCAGAACTATGGCTACACCTTC | . | TRBV18 | 15 | . | TRBJ1-2
CASSQYSGPYEQYF | TGTGCCAGCAGCCAATATAGTGGTCCATACGAGCAGTACTTC | . | TRBV27 | 14 | . | TRBJ2-7
CAWSQGTSYGYTF | TGTGCCTGGTCCCAGGGCACCTCTTATGGCTACACCTTC | once | TRBV30 | 13 | . | TRBJ1-2
CASSLRSRWTGFGDEQFF | TGTGCCAGCAGCTTAAGGTCCCGTTGGACAGGGTTTGGCGATGAGCAGTTCTTC | once | TRBV7-9 | 18 | TRBD1 | TRBJ2-1
CASSVVGKAGATDTQYF | TGTGCCAGCAGCGTAGTGGGGAAGGCAGGGGCCACAGATACGCAGTATTTT | . | TRBV9 | 17 | . | TRBJ2-3